This T cell receptor beta chain was found in a study of brain metastases from non-small cell lung cancer. TCRdb's table, derived via immunoSEQ multiplex PCR, lists solely in-frame clones and lacks some. The sample holds 2,000 to 2,500 clones, around four fifths seen once. Deletions cut 5 bases from V and 5 bases from J, with 16 bases between. The CDR3 is 14 amino acids. In germline, CDR1 is SGHNT, CDR2 YENEEA. This chain uses TRBV11-3 with TRBJ2-7; the D is unclear. The sequenced sample was tumor-adjacent normal tissue. This TCR derives from a donor at least 40 years old with non-small cell lung cancer. This chain's CDR3 is CASSPSPTSHEQYF. CDR3 nucleotide sequence: TGTGCCAGCAGCCCCTCGCCGACCAGCCACGAGCAGTACTTC.